This T cell receptor (beta chain) originates from a study of shared clonotypes between healthy human individuals. Study context: A couple of women and a few men aged 18 to 49 made up the donors.

The germline V and J ends were trimmed by 4 bases and 8 bases, with 12 bases remaining between them. This CDR3 has 12 amino acids. The V gene's germline CDR1 is SGHNT and CDR2 YYREEE (reference sequence). Sequencing was performed with immunoSEQ multiplex PCR; in TCRdb, only in-frame clones are kept and a portion is missing. The sample yields 2 million to 2.5 million clones, about 92% seen once. Naive CD8 isolation took CD45RO-negative cells positively selected for CCR7 and excluded terminally differentiated effector memory CD45RA+ cells. Donors, without exception, were Caucasian adults residing in Nashville, Tennessee.

Sequencing input: naive CD8+ T cells from PBMCs. V usage is TRBV5-4 and J usage is TRBJ1-2; no clear D gene. The receptor's source is a man younger than 35 in good health. Some clones in this sample may be carry-over from other donors' samples. For the CDR3, the DNA is TGTGCCAGCAGCCATTCAGCCGCGGGCTACACCTTC. Protein sequence: CASSHSAAGYTF. The full variable domain, its missing parts supplied by reference TRBV5-4 and TRBJ1-2, is ETGVTQSPTHLIKTRGQQVTLRCSSQSGHNTVSWYQQALGQGPQFIFQYYREEENGRGNFPPRFSGLQFPNYSSELNVNALELDDSALYLCASSHSAAGYTFGSGTRLTVV.